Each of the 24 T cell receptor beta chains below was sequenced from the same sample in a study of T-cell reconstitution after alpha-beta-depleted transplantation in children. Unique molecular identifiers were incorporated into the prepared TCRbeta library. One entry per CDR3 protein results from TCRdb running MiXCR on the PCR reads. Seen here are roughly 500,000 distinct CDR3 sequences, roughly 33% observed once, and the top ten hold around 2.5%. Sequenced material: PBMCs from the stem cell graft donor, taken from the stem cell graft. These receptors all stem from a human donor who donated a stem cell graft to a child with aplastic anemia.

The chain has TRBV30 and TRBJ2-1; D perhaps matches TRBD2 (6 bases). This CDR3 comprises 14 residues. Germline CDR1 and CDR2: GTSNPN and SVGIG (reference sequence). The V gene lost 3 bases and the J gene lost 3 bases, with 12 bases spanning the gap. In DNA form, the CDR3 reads TGTGCCTGGAGCTCGGGAGCAAACTACAATGAGCAGTTCTTC. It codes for CAWSSGANYNEQFF.

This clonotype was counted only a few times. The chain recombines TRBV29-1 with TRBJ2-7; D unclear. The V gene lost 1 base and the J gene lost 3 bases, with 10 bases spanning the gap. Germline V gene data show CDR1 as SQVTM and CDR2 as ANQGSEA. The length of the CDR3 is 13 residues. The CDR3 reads CSVEAPPLYEQYF. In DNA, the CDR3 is TGCAGCGTTGAAGCGCCCCCCCTCTACGAGCAGTACTTC.

The CDR3 sequence: CASSQDHLAANIPEQFF. CDR3 in DNA: TGCGCCAGCAGCCAAGATCATCTAGCGGCAAACATTCCTGAGCAGTTCTTC. V usage is TRBV4-3 and J usage is TRBJ2-1, with 7 bases that match TRBD2. The ends lost 0 bases at V and 9 bases at J; junction bases unmatched: 14. This CDR3 is built from 17 residues. CDR1 is LGHNA, CDR2 YSLEER, per germline.

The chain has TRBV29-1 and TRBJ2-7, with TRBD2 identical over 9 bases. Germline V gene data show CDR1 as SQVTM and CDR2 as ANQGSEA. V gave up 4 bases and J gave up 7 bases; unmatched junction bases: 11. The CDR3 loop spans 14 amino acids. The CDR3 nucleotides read TGCAGCGTTGTGCTAGCGGGAAAACTGTGGGAGCAGTACTTC. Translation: CSVVLAGKLWEQYF.

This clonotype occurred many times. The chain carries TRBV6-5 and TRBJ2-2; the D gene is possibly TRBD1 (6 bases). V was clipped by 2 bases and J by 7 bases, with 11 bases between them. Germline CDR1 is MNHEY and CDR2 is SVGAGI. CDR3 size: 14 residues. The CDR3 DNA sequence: TGTGCCAGCAGTTACGATCAGGGGTACGGGGAGCTGTTTTTT. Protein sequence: CASSYDQGYGELFF.

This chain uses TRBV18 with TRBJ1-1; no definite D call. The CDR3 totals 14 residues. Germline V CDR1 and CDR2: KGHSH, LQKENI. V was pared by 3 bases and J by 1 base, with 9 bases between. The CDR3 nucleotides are TGTGCCAGCTCACCCACAGTAACGAACACTGAAGCTTTCTTT. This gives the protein CASSPTVTNTEAFF.

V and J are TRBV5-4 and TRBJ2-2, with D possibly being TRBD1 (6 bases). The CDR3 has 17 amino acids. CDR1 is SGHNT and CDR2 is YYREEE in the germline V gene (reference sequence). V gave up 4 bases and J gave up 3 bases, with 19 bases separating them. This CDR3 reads CASSPGSPGAHTGELFF. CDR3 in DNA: TGTGCCAGCAGCCCTGGCTCCCCAGGGGCGCACACCGGGGAGCTGTTTTTT.

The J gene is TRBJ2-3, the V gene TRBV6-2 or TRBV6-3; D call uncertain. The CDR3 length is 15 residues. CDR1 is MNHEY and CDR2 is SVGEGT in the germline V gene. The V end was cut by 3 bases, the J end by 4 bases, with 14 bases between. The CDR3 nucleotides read TGTGCCAGCAGTTATCACCCACCCCTACCAGATACGCAGTATTTT. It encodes CASSYHPPLPDTQYF.

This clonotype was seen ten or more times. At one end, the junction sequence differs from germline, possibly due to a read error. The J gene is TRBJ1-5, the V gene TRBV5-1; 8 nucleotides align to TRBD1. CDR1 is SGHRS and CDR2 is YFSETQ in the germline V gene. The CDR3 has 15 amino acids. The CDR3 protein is CASSLGQGSNQPQHF. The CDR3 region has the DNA TGTGCCAGCAGCTTAGGACAGGGATCCAATCAGCCCCAGCATTTT.

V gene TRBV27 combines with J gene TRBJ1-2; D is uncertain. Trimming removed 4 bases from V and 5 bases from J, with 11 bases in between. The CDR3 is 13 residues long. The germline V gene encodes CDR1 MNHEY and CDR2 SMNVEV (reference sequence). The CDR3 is CASSSLSLYGYTF. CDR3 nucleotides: TGTGCCAGCAGTTCACTGTCTCTTTATGGCTACACCTTC.

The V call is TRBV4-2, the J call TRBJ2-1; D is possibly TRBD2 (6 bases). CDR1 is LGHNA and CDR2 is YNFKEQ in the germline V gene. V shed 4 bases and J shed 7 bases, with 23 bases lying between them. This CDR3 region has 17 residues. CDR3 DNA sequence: TGTGCCAGCAGCCCATTAGGGATTCGGGCTGGGAGGAATGAGCAGTTCTTC. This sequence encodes CASSPLGIRAGRNEQFF.

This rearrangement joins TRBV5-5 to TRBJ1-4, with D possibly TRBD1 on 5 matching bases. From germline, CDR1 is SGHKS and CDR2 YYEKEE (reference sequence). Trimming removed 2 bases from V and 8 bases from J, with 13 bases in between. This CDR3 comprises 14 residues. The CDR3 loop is CASSFVGTGEKLFF. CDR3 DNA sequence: TGTGCCAGCAGCTTCGTTGGGACGGGGGAAAAACTGTTTTTT.

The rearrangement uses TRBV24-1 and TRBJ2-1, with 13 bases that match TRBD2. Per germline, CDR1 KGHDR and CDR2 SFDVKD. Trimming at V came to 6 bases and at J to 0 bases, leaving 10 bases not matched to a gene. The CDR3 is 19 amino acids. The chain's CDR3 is CATSPGLAGVSSSYNEQFF. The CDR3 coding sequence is TGTGCCACCAGTCCCGGACTAGCGGGAGTATCGAGCTCCTACAATGAGCAGTTCTTC.

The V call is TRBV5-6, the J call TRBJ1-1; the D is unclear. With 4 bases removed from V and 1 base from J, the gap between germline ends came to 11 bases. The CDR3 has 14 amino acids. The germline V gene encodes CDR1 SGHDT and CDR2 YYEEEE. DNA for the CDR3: TGTGCCAGCAGCCGCCCCATTTCGAACACTGAAGCTTTCTTT. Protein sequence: CASSRPISNTEAFF. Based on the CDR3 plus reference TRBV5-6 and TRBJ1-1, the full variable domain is DAGVTQSPTHLIKTRGQQVTLRCSPKSGHDTVSWYQQALGQGPQFIFQYYEEEERQRGNFPDRFSGHQFPNYSSELNVNALLLGDSALYLCASSRPISNTEAFFGQGTRLTVV.

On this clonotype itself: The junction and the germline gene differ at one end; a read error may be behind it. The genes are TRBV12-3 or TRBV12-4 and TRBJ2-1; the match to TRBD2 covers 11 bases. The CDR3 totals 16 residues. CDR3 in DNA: TGTGCCAGCAGGGTCACCGGGACTAGCGGTCAGAATGGGCAGTTCTTC. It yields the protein CASRVTGTSGQNGQFF.

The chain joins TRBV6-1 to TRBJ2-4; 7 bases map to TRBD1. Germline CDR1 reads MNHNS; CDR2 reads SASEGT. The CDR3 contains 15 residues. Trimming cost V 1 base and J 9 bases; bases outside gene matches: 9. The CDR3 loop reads CASSEVSTGQFIQYF. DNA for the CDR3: TGTGCCAGCAGTGAAGTTTCGACAGGGCAATTCATTCAGTACTTC.

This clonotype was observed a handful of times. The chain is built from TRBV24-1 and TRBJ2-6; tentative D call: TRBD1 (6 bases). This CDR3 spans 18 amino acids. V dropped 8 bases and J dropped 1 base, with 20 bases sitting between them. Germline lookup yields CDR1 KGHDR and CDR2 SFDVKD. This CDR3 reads CATTPNRARFSGANVLTF. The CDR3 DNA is TGTGCCACCACCCCGAACAGGGCAAGGTTTTCTGGGGCCAACGTCCTGACTTTC.

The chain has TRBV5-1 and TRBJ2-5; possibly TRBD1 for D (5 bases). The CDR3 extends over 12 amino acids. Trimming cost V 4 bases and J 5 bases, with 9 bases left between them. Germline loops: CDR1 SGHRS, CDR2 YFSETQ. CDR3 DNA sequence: TGCGCCAGCAGCGTGGACAAGGAGACCCAGTACTTC. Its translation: CASSVDKETQYF.

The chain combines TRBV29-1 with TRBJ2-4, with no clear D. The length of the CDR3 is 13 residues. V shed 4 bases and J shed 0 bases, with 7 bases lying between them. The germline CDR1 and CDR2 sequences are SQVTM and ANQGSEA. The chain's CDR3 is CSVVDVAKNIQYF. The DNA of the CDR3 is TGCAGCGTTGTGGATGTAGCCAAAAACATTCAGTACTTC.

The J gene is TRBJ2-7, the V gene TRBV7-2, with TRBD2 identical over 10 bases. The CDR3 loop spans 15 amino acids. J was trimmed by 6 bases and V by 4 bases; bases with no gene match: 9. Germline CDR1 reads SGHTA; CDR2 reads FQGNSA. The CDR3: CASSYHSGRSPEQYF. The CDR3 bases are TGTGCCAGCAGCTACCATAGCGGGAGGTCACCCGAGCAGTACTTC.

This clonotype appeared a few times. The CDR3 here is CSVELRGGDEQFF. CDR3 nucleotide sequence: TGCAGCGTTGAGTTAAGGGGAGGGGATGAGCAGTTCTTC. The J gene is TRBJ2-1, the V gene TRBV29-1, with 7 bases that match TRBD2. This CDR3 is 13 amino acids long. V lost 3 bases and J lost 8; bases outside the gene matches: 7. Germline V lookup: CDR1 SQVTM, CDR2 ANQGSEA.

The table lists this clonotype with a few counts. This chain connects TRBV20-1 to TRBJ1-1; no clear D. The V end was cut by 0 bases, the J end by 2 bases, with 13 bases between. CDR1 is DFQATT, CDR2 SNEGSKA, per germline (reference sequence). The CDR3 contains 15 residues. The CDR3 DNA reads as TGCAGTGCTAGAGATCCCGGCAGTCCTAACACTGAAGCTTTCTTT. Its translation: CSARDPGSPNTEAFF.

The CDR3 loop reads CASSLAYRLQETQYF. The DNA for the CDR3 is TGTGCCAGCAGCTTAGCCTACCGGCTCCAAGAGACCCAGTACTTC. This chain links TRBV7-2 with TRBJ2-5; D is ambiguous. The CDR3 contains 15 residues. Germline CDR1 SGHTA, CDR2 FQGNSA. Trimming took off 0 bases at V and 1 base at J, with 9 bases between the two ends.

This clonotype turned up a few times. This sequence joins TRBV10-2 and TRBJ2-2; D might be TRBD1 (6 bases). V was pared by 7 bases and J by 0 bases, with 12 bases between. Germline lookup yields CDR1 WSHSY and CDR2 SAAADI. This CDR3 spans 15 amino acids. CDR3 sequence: CASISGTPNTGELFF. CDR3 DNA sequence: TGCGCCAGCATATCCGGGACACCGAACACCGGGGAGCTGTTTTTT.